The 24 T cell receptor beta chains in this list originate from one sample, sequenced in a study of blood T cell repertoires in COVID-19. This table comes from immunoSEQ multiplex PCR, and its TCRdb copy is limited to in-frame clones, with some not included. The sample includes just over 300,000 clones, roughly 87% of them seen just once. The source material was PBMCs or T cells enriched from blood (not recorded which). These receptors all come from a woman younger than 35 who had recovered from COVID-19.

The rearrangement uses TRBV5-5 and TRBJ2-3; perhaps TRBD2 as D (7 bases). The CDR3 runs 16 residues. Germline CDR1 SGHKS, CDR2 YYEKEE (reference sequence). The V end lost 3 bases, the J end lost 5 bases, and 19 bases lay between the germline ends. The CDR3 DNA is TGTGCCAGCAGCTCAGGCGGGGGCGGGACGGAAGATACGCAGTATTTT. As protein: CASSSGGGGTEDTQYF.

The V and J genes are TRBV6-6 and TRBJ2-7, with 11 bases fitting TRBD1. Germline V CDR1 and CDR2: MNHNY, SVGAGI (reference sequence). Trimming took 5 bases from V and 3 from J; bases not matched to a gene: 6. CDR3 size: 15 residues. CDR3 residues: CASSPGQGAFYEQYF. Written as DNA, the CDR3 is TGTGCCAGCAGTCCCGGACAGGGGGCTTTCTACGAGCAGTACTTC.

This CDR3 is CASRVHRGQAFF. CDR3 bases: TGTGCCAGCAGGGTTCATAGGGGGCAAGCTTTCTTT. The rearrangement joins TRBV27 to TRBJ1-1; 7 bases agree with TRBD1. Germline lookup yields CDR1 MNHEY and CDR2 SMNVEV (reference sequence). The trim removed 6 bases at V and 9 bases at J, leaving 7 bases unmatched. This CDR3 is built from 12 residues.

This clone occurred a few times. The rearrangement joins TRBV21-1 to TRBJ2-1; the DNA was not used to check the table's D call, TRBD1. TRBV21-1 represents a pseudogene. CDR3 size: 19 residues. CDR3 region: CASSKVGQPFSQGHNEQFF. The CDR3 DNA is TGTGCCAGCAGCAAAGTTGGTCAGCCATTTTCCCAGGGTCACAATGAGCAGTTCTTC.

This clone was observed once. V is TRBV7-2 and J is TRBJ1-3; D is possibly TRBD1 (6 bases). Trimming left V 1 base short and J 4 bases short, with 14 bases between. Germline CDR1 is SGHTA and CDR2 is FQGNSA. The CDR3 is 16 residues long. In nucleotides, the CDR3 is TGTGCCAGCAGCTTAGTGGGGGGGCGCGGAGGAAACACCATATATTTT. Its protein is CASSLVGGRGGNTIYF.

The gene calls are TRBV7-2 and TRBJ1-2; D is uncertain. CDR3 length: 13 amino acids. Trimming pared 1 base from V and 5 bases from J, leaving 8 bases between. Germline values: CDR1 SGHTA, CDR2 FQGNSA. In nucleotides, the CDR3 is TGTGCCAGCAGCTTAGAAGGGAGGTATGGCTACACCTTC. Protein sequence: CASSLEGRYGYTF.

This clone has just a few counts. The chain is built from TRBV4-1 and TRBJ1-1, with D perhaps matching TRBD1 (6 bases). The germline V and J ends were trimmed by 4 bases and 3 bases, with 15 bases remaining between them. Germline-derived CDR1 and CDR2 are MGHRA and YSYEKL. The CDR3 consists of 15 residues. CDR3 in DNA: TGCGCCAGCAGCCGCGGGGGAGGGGGTGACACTGAAGCTTTCTTT. Translated: CASSRGGGGDTEAFF.

V usage is TRBV19 and J usage is TRBJ1-2; the match to TRBD1 covers 8 bases. The junction had 11 bases not matched to a gene; V was cut back by 4 bases and J by 4 bases. The germline V gene has CDR1 LNHDA and CDR2 SQIVND (reference sequence). The CDR3 has 16 residues. The CDR3 sequence: CASSTRSRGRTYGYTF. CDR3 coding DNA: TGTGCCAGTAGTACACGCAGCAGGGGGCGGACCTATGGCTACACCTTC.

The chain is built from TRBV9 and TRBJ2-2; D uncertain. The CDR3 runs 15 residues. V was pared by 1 base and J by 0 bases, with 7 bases between. Germline V gene sequence: CDR1 SGDLS, CDR2 YYNGEE. CDR3 coding DNA: TGTGCCAGCAGCGTATTCCACACGAACACCGGGGAGCTGTTTTTT. Translated, it gives CASSVFHTNTGELFF.

The gene calls are TRBV7-9 and TRBJ1-1; TRBD1 matches 7 bases. The V gene end was trimmed by 5 bases and the J gene end by 0 bases; junction bases not matched to a gene: 6. Germline loops: CDR1 SEHNR, CDR2 FQNEAQ (reference sequence). The CDR3 is 15 residues long. CDR3 coding DNA: TGTGCCAGCAGCCTAACAGGGGTTATGAACACTGAAGCTTTCTTT. It is translated as CASSLTGVMNTEAFF.

J is TRBJ1-6 and V is TRBV9; 9 nucleotides match TRBD1. Trimming at V came to 0 bases and at J to 1 base, leaving 2 bases not matched to a gene. The CDR3 is made up of 17 amino acids. Germline assignment: CDR1 SGDLS and CDR2 YYNGEE. The CDR3 nucleotides read TGTGCCAGCAGCGTAGATGACAGGGGGTCCTATAATTCACCCCTCCACTTT. Translated: CASSVDDRGSYNSPLHF.

The V call is TRBV21-1, the J call TRBJ1-5; the table's D call TRBD1 went unverified against the DNA. TRBV21-1 is tagged as a pseudogene. This CDR3 has 19 residues. The DNA of the CDR3 is TGTGCCAGCAGCAAAGGAGGGGGGACAGGGGCCCATAGCAATCAGCCCCAGCATTTT. This codes for CASSKGGGTGAHSNQPQHF.

This clone has just a few counts. The chain couples TRBV6-5 to TRBJ1-1; 7 bases line up with TRBD1. The CDR3 loop spans 15 amino acids. Germline loops: CDR1 MNHEY, CDR2 SVGAGI. The junction had 7 bases not matched to a gene; V was cut back by 0 bases and J by 6 bases. The CDR3 region is CASSYSNRGRSEAFF. In DNA form, the CDR3 reads TGTGCCAGCAGTTACTCAAACAGGGGCAGGTCTGAAGCTTTCTTT.

The J gene is TRBJ2-1, the V gene TRBV5-4; tentative D call: TRBD1 (6 bases). V was shortened by 3 bases and J by 3 bases, with 13 bases between the two germline ends. Per germline, CDR1 SGHNT and CDR2 YYREEE (reference sequence). This CDR3 is built from 15 residues. The CDR3 DNA reads as TGTGCCAGCAGCTCCATGGGGGCGGGCTACAATGAGCAGTTCTTC. Translating gives CASSSMGAGYNEQFF. The variable domain in full, with the rest retrieved from reference TRBV5-4 and TRBJ2-1, is ETGVTQSPTHLIKTRGQQVTLRCSSQSGHNTVSWYQQALGQGPQFIFQYYREEENGRGNFPPRFSGLQFPNYSSELNVNALELDDSALYLCASSSMGAGYNEQFFGPGTRLTVL.

The CDR3 protein is CASKTNGRGNTEAFF. The DNA for the CDR3 is TGTGCCAGCAAAACTAACGGGCGGGGGAACACTGAAGCTTTCTTT. The chain uses TRBV27 and TRBJ1-1; D gene uncertain. V was clipped by 7 bases and J by 1 base, with 16 bases between them. Per the germline V gene, CDR1 is MNHEY and CDR2 is SMNVEV (reference sequence). The CDR3 length is 15 residues.

The chain links TRBV6-2 or TRBV6-3 to TRBJ1-4, with D maybe TRBD1 (6 bases). V was trimmed by 2 bases and J by 8 bases, leaving 15 bases between them. Germline V gives CDR1 MNHEY, CDR2 SVGEGT. The CDR3 covers 15 residues. The CDR3: CASSYKHRAWEKLFF. CDR3 bases: TGTGCCAGCAGTTACAAACACAGGGCTTGGGAAAAACTGTTTTTT.

The J gene is TRBJ2-5, the V gene TRBV5-1, with 7 bases matching TRBD1. Per germline, CDR1 SGHRS and CDR2 YFSETQ. The junction had 3 bases not matched to a gene; V was cut back by 6 bases and J by 4 bases. CDR3 size: 12 residues. Written as DNA, the CDR3 is TGCGCCAGCACAGGGGGTCGAGAGACCCAGTACTTC. It is translated as CASTGGRETQYF.

The chain couples TRBV29-1 to TRBJ1-2; 7 bases map to TRBD1. Germline-derived CDR1 and CDR2 are SQVTM and ANQGSEA. The J segment lost 6 bases and the V segment lost 4 bases, leaving 14 bases of the junction unmatched. This CDR3 region has 15 residues. CDR3 sequence: CSVGRDRVFSDGYTF. CDR3 in DNA: TGCAGCGTTGGAAGGGACAGAGTGTTTTCCGATGGCTACACCTTC.

This chain connects TRBV24-1 to TRBJ2-7; 10 bases match TRBD2. Germline assignment: CDR1 KGHDR and CDR2 SFDVKD. V was clipped by 4 bases and J by 2 bases; unmatched bases: 7. There are 16 residues in the CDR3. CDR3 protein: CATSDPIAGGPYEQYF. The CDR3 bases are TGTGCCACCAGTGACCCTATAGCGGGAGGACCCTACGAGCAGTACTTC.

This clone was seen only once. The chain couples TRBV9 to TRBJ2-6, with 12 bases matching TRBD1. CDR1 SGDLS and CDR2 YYNGEE come from the germline V gene. V shed 3 bases and J 2 bases; nucleotides not matched to a gene: 3. CDR3 length: 17 residues. CDR3 nucleotide sequence: TGTGCCAGCAGCGCCCGGGACAGGGGGCCTGGGGCCAACGTCCTGACTTTC. Translated, it gives CASSARDRGPGANVLTF.

This chain connects TRBV11-2 to TRBJ2-3, with a possible D match to TRBD1 (6 bases). In germline, CDR1 is SGHAT, CDR2 FQNNGV. The CDR3 totals 16 residues. The ends were cut back, 5 bases at V and 1 base at J, with 16 bases in the middle. In DNA form, the CDR3 reads TGTGCCAGCAGCCAAACAGGGTTTCGAGGCACAGATACGCAGTATTTT. Its protein product is CASSQTGFRGTDTQYF.

The chain uses TRBV28 and TRBJ2-5; 8 positions agree with TRBD2. V shed 6 bases, J shed 7 bases, and the junction held 13 bases outside the gene matches. The CDR3 loop spans 15 amino acids. The germline gives CDR1 MDHEN, CDR2 SYDVKM. The CDR3 bases are TGTGCCAGCAGACGAGCGGGGGATGGGCCTCGGACCCAGTACTTC. This translates into CASRRAGDGPRTQYF.

The gene calls are TRBV4-2 and TRBJ1-1; no clear D gene. Trimming removed 0 bases at V and 1 base at J, with 3 bases between. The CDR3 is made up of 13 amino acids. Germline-derived CDR1 and CDR2 are LGHNA and YNFKEQ. The CDR3 DNA reads TGTGCCAGCAGCCAAGATAGGAACACTGAAGCTTTCTTT. Translation: CASSQDRNTEAFF.

The genes are TRBV7-9 and TRBJ2-5, with D possibly matching TRBD1 (5 bases). The germline gives CDR1 SEHNR, CDR2 FQNEAQ (reference sequence). The CDR3 is made up of 13 amino acids. The germline V and J ends were trimmed by 3 bases and 2 bases, with 7 bases remaining between them. The CDR3 is CASSFRAQETQYF. In DNA form, the CDR3 reads TGTGCCAGCAGCTTCAGGGCGCAAGAGACCCAGTACTTC. The variable domain in full, with the rest retrieved from reference TRBV7-9 and TRBJ2-5, is DTGVSQNPRHKITKRGQNVTFRCDPISEHNRLYWYRQTLGQGPEFLTYFQNEAQLEKSRLLSDRFSAERPKGSFSTLEIQRTEQGDSAMYLCASSFRAQETQYFGPGTRLLVL.